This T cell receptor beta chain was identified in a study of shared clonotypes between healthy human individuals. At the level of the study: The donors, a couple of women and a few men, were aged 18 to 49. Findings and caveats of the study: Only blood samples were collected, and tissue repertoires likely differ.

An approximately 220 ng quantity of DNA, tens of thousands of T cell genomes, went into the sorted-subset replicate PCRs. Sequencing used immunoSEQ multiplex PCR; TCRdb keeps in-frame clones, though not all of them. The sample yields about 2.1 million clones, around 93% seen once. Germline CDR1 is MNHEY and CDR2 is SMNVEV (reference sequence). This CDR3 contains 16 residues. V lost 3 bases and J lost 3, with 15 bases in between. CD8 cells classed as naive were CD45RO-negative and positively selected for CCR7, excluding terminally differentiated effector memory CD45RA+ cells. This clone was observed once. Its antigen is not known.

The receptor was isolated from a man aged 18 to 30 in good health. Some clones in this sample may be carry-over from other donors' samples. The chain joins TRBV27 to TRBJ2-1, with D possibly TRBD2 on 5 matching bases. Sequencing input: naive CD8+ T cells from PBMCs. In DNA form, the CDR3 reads TGTGCCAGCAGTTTGTGGGCCCGGGGTAACTACAATGAGCAGTTCTTC. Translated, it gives CASSLWARGNYNEQFF.